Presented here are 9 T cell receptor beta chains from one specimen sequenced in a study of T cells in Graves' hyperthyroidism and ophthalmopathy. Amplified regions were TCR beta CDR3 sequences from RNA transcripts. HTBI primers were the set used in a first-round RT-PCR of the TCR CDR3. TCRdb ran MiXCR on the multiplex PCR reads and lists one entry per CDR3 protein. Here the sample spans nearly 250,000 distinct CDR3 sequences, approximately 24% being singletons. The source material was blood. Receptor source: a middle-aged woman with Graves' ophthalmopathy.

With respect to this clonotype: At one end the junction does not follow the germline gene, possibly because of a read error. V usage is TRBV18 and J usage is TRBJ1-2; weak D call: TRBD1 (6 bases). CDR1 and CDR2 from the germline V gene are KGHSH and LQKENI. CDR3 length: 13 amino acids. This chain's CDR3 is CASSPGQNYSYTF. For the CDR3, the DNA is TGTGCCAGCTCACCAGGACAGAACTATAGCTACACCTTC.

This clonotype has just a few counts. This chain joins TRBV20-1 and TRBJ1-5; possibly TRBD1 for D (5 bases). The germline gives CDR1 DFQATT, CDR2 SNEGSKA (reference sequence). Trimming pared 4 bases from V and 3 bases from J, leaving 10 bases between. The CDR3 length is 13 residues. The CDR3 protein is CSATGAINQPQHF. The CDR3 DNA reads TGCAGTGCTACCGGGGCCATCAATCAGCCCCAGCATTTT.

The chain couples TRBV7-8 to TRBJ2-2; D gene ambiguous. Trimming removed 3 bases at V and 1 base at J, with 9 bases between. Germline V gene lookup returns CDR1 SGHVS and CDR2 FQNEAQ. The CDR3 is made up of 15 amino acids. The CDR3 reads CASSLARQNTGELFF. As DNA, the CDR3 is TGTGCCAGCAGCTTGGCCCGCCAGAACACCGGGGAGCTGTTTTTT.

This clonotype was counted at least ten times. CDR3 DNA sequence: TGCGCCAGCAGCGGGGGAGCGGGAGGGTCCGAGCAGTACTTC. Translating gives CASSGGAGGSEQYF. The rearrangement links TRBV5-1 to TRBJ2-7; 10 bases agree with TRBD2. V lost 4 bases and J lost 6; bases outside the gene matches: 7. Looked up from germline, CDR1 is SGHRS and CDR2 is YFSETQ. The CDR3 covers 14 residues.

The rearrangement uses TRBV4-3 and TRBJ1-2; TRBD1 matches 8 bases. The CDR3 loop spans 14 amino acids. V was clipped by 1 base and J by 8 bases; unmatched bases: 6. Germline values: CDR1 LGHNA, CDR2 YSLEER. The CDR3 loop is CASSQAQQGDGYTF. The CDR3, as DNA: TGCGCCAGCAGCCAAGCGCAACAGGGGGACGGCTACACCTTC.

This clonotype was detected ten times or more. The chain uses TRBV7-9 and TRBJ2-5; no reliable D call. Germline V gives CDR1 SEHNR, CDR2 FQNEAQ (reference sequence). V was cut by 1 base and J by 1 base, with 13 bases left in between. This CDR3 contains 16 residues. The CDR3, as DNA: TGTGCCAGCAGCTTAGATGGGCTAGTCGGCCAAGAGACCCAGTACTTC. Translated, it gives CASSLDGLVGQETQYF. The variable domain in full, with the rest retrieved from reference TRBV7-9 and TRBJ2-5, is DTGVSQNPRHKITKRGQNVTFRCDPISEHNRLYWYRQTLGQGPEFLTYFQNEAQLEKSRLLSDRFSAERPKGSFSTLEIQRTEQGDSAMYLCASSLDGLVGQETQYFGPGTRLLVL.

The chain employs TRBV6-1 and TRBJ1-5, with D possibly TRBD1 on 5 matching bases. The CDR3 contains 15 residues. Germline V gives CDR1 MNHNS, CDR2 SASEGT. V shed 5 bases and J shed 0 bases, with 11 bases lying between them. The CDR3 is CASSTGGTSNQPQHF. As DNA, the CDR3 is TGTGCCAGCAGTACGGGAGGGACTAGCAATCAGCCCCAGCATTTT.

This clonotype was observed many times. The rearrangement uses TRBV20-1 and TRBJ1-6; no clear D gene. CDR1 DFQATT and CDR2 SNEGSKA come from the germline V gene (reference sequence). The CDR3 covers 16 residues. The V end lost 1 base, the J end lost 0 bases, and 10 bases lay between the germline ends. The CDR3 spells CSARAGSSSYNSPLHF. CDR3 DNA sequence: TGCAGTGCTAGAGCGGGCAGCAGCTCCTATAATTCACCCCTCCACTTT.

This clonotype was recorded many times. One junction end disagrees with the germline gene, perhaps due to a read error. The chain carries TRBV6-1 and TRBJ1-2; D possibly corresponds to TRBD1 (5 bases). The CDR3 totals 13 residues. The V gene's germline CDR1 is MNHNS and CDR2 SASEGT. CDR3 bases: TGTGCCAGCAGGCTGACAGCTAACTATGGCCACACCTTC. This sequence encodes CASRLTANYGHTF.